This T cell receptor (beta chain) was identified during a study of T cells in Graves' hyperthyroidism and ophthalmopathy (dated by TCRdb to between 2018 and 2021). About the investigation overall: Peripheral blood samples were taken at initial diagnosis, before any treatment was given. To identify distinguishing TCR V-J signatures, a discovery cohort of about 100 patients was used, comprising some 43 with Graves' ophthalmopathy and 57 with stable Graves' hyperthyroidism. TCR Vbeta CDR3 sequencing of 130 to 150 peripheral blood samples (43 ophthalmopathy, about 75 hyperthyroidism and roughly 17 progressor patients) is reported in the paper. Thyroid tissue and blood T-cell repertoires from several Graves' hyperthyroidism patients were also compared in the study. Prospective prediction of ophthalmopathy was tested in an independent validation cohort of 18 to 20 hyperthyroidism patients and 17 patients who later progressed to ophthalmopathy. The 100 discovery patients were randomly split 7:3 into training and test sets. Once sampling was done, hyperthyroidism patients were given methimazole at a starting dose of 30 mg daily, whereas ophthalmopathy patients were given high-dose intravenous methylprednisolone.

Trimmed from V: 5 bases; trimmed from J: 1 base; junction bases lacking a gene match: 8. The CDR3, from cysteine to phenylalanine, totals 17 residues. This entry keeps only the CDR3 DNA: 51 bases, framed from base 1. Sequences SGHAT (CDR1) and FQNNGV (CDR2) are obtained from the germline V gene. As to this clonotype: It has no known antigen specificity. Base qualities are not provided; no much larger clone lies one nucleotide away.

The TCR beta CDR3 regions were amplified from the RNA transcripts. A first-round RT-PCR of the TCR CDR3 used the HTBI primer set with the Qiagen OneStep RT-PCR kit. A second multiplex PCR round built the libraries, followed by size selection and purification. Libraries were sequenced paired-end with 100 bp reads on an Illumina HiSeq2000. From the authors' description of their analysis: SOAPnuke was used to process the raw data, throwing out any read that contained adapters or uncalled bases, had a mean Phred below 15, or lacked an exact constant-primer or identifier match. High-quality paired reads were merged using COPE v1.2.5, and each unique nucleotide sequence was defined as a clonotype. MiTCR v1.1 was used to align clonotypes to the IMGT TRBV, TRBD and TRBJ reference segments. The analysis was restricted to V-J combinations with a frequency above 0.0001, which together covered 99% to 99.2% of the repertoires. The TCS score was defined as F50 (clonal expansion) divided by E x V (chaos), with BLOSUM62-based TCRdist calculated between CDR3 peptides within each V-J. Welch's t-statistics and random forest reduced around 550 V-J features to around 14, which were used in a naive Bayes classifier (R e1071). The public sequencing data were trimmed at Q25 with fastp and processed into clonotypes with MiXCR by TCRdb, which kept only in-frame beta chains. CDR3 protein duplicates are merged, each entry listing the most common genes and DNA. The V and J calls were determined by TCRdb, not by the authors. The table for this sample lists some 550,000 distinct CDR3 sequences; around 16% of them were counted only once. The ten biggest clones cover less than 3.5% of the sample.

Ophthalmopathy patients had moderately to severely active disease, with a Clinical Activity Score of 3 or more, a NOSPECS grade of 4 or more, and a disease duration of less than 3 months. The study excluded patients with uncontrolled infections, other autoimmune diseases, pregnancy or lactation. Clinical symptoms, serum thyroxine and TRAb, thyroid ultrasound, and orbital computed tomography formed the basis for the diagnoses. PBMCs were separated from roughly 9.6 ml of fresh peripheral blood using Ficoll-Paque density gradient centrifugation. Total RNA was extracted with Trizol reagent, and quality was checked on an Agilent 2100 Bioanalyzer. On the study overall, not on this receptor specifically: Ophthalmopathy was separated from stable hyperthyroidism by a 13 V-J signature model, with approximately 85% sensitivity and 81% to 83% specificity obtained in cross-validation and 80%/75% obtained in testing. In validation, the model predicted progression to ophthalmopathy a median of approximately 6.6 months before onset, with around 70% sensitivity and about 72% specificity. Most expanded thyroid clonotypes (frequency above 0.001) were also detected in blood, a finding suggesting that blood repertoires may reflect thyroid immune responses. No statistical method was used to set the sample size in advance, and investigators knew the group allocation.

Sequencing was performed on blood. This receptor was taken from a woman aged 35 to 49 with Graves' ophthalmopathy. The rearranged segments are TRBV11-2 and TRBJ2-6; 7 central nucleotides agree with TRBD2. At the DNA level, the sequence is TGTGCCAGCAGCGGGGGGGGAGCCCTTTCTGGGGCCAACGTCCTGACTTTC. It is translated as CASSGGGALSGANVLTF.